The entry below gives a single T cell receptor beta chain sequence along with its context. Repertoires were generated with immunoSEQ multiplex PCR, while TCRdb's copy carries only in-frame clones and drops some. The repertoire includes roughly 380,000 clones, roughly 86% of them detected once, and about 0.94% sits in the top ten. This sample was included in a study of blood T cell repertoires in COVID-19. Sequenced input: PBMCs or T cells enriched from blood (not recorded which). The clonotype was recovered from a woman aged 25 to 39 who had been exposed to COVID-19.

CDR3 bases: TGCGCCAGCAGCCCCCCCGGGGGGCCGGGCACTGAAGCTTTCTTT. This encodes CASSPPGGPGTEAFF. The chain couples TRBV5-1 to TRBJ1-1, with D perhaps TRBD1 (6 bases). The CDR3 covers 15 residues. The V end was cut by 4 bases, the J end by 4 bases, with 17 bases between. The germline gives CDR1 SGHRS, CDR2 YFSETQ.